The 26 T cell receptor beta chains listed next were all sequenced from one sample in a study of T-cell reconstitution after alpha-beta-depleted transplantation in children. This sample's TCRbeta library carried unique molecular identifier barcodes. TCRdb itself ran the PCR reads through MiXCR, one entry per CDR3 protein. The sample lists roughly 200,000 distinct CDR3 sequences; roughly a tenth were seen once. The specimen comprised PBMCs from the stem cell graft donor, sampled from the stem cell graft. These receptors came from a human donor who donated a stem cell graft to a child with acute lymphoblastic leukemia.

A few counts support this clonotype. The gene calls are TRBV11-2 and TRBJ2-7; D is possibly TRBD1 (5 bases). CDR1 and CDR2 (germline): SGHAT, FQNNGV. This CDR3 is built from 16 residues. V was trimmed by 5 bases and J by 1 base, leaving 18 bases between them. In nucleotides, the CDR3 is TGTGCCAGCAGCCCCCTAACGAGAGACAGTTCCTACGAGCAGTACTTC. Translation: CASSPLTRDSSYEQYF. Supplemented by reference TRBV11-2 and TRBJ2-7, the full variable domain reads EAGVAQSPRYKIIEKRQSVAFWCNPISGHATLYWYQQILGQGPKLLIQFQNNGVVDDSQLPKDRFSAERLKGVDSTLKIQPAKLEDSAVYLCASSPLTRDSSYEQYFGPGTRLTVT.

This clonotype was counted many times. The CDR3 is CASSLVQRETQYF. DNA of the CDR3: TGTGCCAGCAGCTTAGTACAGCGGGAGACCCAGTACTTC. V and J are TRBV7-8 and TRBJ2-5; TRBD2 might be the D (5 bases). Germline values: CDR1 SGHVS, CDR2 FQNEAQ. This CDR3 has 13 amino acids. The V gene lost 1 base and the J gene lost 5 bases, with 8 bases spanning the gap.

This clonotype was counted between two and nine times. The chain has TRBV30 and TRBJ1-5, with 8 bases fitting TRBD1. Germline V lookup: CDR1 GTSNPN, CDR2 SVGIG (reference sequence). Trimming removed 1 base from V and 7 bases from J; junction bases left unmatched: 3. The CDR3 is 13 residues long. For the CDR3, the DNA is TGTGCCTGGAGTGCAGGGGGCTGGCAGCCCCAGCATTTT. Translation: CAWSAGGWQPQHF.

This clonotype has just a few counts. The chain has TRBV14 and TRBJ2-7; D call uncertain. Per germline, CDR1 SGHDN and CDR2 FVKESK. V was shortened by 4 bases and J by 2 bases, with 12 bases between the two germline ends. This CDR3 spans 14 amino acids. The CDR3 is CASSRTLPAYEQYF. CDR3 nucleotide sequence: TGTGCCAGCAGCCGGACCCTCCCAGCCTACGAGCAGTACTTC.

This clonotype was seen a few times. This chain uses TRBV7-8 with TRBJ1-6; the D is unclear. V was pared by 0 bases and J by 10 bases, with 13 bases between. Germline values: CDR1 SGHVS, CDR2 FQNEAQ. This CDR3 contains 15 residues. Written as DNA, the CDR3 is TGTGCCAGCAGCTTAGCAGGGAGGGTGGAGTCACCCCTCCACTTT. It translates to CASSLAGRVESPLHF.

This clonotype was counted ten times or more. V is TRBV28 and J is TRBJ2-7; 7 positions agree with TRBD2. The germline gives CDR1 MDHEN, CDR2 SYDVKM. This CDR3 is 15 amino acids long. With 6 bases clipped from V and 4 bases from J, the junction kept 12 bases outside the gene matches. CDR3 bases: TGTGCCAGCAGCACAGCGGGGTCTTTAGTGTACGAGCAGTACTTC. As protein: CASSTAGSLVYEQYF. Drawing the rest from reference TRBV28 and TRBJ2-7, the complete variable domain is DVKVTQSSRYLVKRTGEKVFLECVQDMDHENMFWYRQDPGLGLRLIYFSYDVKMKEKGDIPEGYSVSREKKERFSLILESASTNQTSMYLCASSTAGSLVYEQYFGPGTRLTVT.

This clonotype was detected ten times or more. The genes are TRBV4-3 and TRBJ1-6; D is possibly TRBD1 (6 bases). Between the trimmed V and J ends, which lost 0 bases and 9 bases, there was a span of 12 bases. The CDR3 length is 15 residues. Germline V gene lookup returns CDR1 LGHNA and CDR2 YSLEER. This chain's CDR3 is CASSQEGGLGSPLHF. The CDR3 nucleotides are TGCGCCAGCAGCCAAGAGGGGGGGCTTGGTTCACCCCTCCACTTT.

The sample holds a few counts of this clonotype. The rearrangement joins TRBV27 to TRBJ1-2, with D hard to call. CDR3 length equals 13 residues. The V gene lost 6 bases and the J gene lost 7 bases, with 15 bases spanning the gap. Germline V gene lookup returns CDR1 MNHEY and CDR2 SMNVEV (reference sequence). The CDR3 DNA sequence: TGTGCCAGCAGATCTGGGCTTATTCGTGGCTACACCTTC. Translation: CASRSGLIRGYTF.

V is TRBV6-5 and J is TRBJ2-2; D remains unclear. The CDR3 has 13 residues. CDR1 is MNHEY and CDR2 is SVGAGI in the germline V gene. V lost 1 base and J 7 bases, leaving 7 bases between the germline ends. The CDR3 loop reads CASSYWGFGELFF. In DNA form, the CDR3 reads TGTGCCAGCAGTTACTGGGGATTCGGGGAGCTGTTTTTT.

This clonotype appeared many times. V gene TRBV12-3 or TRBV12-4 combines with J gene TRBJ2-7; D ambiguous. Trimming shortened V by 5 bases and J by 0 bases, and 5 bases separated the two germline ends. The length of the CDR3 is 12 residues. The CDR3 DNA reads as TGTGCCAGCAGTCCCTACTCCTACGAGCAGTACTTC. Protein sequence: CASSPYSYEQYF.

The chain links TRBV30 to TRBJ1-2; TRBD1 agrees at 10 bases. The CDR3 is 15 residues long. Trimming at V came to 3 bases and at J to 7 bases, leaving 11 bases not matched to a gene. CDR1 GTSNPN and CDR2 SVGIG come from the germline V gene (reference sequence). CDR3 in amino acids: CAWSNPGQGSVGYTF. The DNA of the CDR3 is TGTGCCTGGAGCAACCCGGGACAGGGGTCGGTTGGCTACACCTTC.

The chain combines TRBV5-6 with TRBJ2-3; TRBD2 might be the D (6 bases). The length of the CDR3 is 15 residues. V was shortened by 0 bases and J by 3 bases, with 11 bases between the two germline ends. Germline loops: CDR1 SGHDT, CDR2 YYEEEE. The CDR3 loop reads CASSLAVGGTDTQYF. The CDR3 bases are TGTGCCAGCAGCTTGGCGGTGGGGGGAACAGATACGCAGTATTTT. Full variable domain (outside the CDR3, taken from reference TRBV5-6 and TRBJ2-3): DAGVTQSPTHLIKTRGQQVTLRCSPKSGHDTVSWYQQALGQGPQFIFQYYEEEERQRGNFPDRFSGHQFPNYSSELNVNALLLGDSALYLCASSLAVGGTDTQYFGPGTRLTVL.

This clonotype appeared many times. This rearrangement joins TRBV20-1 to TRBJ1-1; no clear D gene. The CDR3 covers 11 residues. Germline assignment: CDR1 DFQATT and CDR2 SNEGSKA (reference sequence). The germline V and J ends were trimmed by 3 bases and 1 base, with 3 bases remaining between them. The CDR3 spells CSASTNTEAFF. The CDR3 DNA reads TGCAGTGCTAGCACGAACACTGAAGCTTTCTTT.

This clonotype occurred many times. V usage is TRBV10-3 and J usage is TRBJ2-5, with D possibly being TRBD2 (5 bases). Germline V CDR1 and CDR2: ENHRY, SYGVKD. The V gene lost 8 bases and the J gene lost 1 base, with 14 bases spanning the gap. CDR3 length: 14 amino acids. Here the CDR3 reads CAIRASRTQETQYF. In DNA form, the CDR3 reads TGTGCCATCCGGGCTAGCAGAACCCAAGAGACCCAGTACTTC.

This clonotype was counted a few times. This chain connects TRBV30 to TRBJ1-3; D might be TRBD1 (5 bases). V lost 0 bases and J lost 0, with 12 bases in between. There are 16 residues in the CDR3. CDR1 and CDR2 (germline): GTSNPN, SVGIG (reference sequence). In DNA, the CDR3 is TGTGCCTGGAGTGTACGGGGCAGGATCTCTGGAAACACCATATATTTT. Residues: CAWSVRGRISGNTIYF.

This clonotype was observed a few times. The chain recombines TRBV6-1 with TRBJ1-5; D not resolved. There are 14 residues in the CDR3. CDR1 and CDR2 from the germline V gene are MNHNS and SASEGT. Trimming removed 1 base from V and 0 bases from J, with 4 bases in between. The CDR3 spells CASSEVYSNQPQHF. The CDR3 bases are TGTGCCAGCAGTGAAGTTTATAGCAATCAGCCCCAGCATTTT.

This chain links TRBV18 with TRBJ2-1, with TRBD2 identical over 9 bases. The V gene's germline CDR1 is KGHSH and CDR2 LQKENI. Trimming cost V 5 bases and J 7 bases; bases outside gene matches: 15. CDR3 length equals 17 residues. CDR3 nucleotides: TGTGCCAGCTCATCCAACTCCCCCGCGGGGGGGCTGAATGAGCAGTTCTTC. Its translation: CASSSNSPAGGLNEQFF.

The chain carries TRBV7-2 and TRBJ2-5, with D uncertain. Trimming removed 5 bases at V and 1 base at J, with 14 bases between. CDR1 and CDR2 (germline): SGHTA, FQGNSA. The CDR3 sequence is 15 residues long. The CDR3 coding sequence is TGTGCCAGCAGCCCCGGGCTGAGGTTCCAAGAGACCCAGTACTTC. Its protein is CASSPGLRFQETQYF.

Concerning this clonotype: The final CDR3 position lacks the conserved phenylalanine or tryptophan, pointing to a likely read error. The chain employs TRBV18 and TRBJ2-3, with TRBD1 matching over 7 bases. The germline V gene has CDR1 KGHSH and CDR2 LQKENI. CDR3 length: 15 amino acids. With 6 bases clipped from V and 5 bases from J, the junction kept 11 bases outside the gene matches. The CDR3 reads CASSYDRDMLDTQYY. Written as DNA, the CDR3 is TGTGCCAGCTCCTACGACAGGGACATGTTAGATACGCAGTATTAT.

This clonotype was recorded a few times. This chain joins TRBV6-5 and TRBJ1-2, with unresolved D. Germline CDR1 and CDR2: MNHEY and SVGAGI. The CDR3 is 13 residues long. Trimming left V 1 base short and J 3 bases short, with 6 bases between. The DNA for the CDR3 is TGTGCCAGCAGTTACTACGGTGACTATGGCTACACCTTC. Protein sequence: CASSYYGDYGYTF.

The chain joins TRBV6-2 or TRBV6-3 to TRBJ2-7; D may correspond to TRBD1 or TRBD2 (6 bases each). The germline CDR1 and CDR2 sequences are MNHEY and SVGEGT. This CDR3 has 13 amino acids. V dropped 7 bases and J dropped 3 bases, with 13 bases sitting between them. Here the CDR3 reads CASNRGLRYEQYF. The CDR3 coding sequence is TGTGCCAGCAATCGGGGGCTCCGCTACGAGCAGTACTTC.

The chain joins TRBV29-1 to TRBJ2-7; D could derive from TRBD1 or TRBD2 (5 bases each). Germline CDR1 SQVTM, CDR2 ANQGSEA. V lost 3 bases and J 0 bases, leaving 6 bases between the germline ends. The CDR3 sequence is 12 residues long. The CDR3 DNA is TGCAGCGTTGAGGGGGTCTCCTACGAGCAGTACTTC. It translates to CSVEGVSYEQYF.

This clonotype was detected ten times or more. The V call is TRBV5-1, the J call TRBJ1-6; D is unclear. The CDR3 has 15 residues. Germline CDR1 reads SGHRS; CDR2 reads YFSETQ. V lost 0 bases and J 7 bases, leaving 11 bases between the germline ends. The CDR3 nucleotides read TGCGCCAGCAGCTTGGCCTCCTTGGAGAATTCACCCCTCCACTTT. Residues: CASSLASLENSPLHF. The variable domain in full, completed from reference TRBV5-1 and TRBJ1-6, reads KAGVTQTPRYLIKTRGQQVTLSCSPISGHRSVSWYQQTPGQGLQFLFEYFSETQRNKGNFPGRFSGRQFSNSRSEMNVSTLELGDSALYLCASSLASLENSPLHFGNGTRLTVT.

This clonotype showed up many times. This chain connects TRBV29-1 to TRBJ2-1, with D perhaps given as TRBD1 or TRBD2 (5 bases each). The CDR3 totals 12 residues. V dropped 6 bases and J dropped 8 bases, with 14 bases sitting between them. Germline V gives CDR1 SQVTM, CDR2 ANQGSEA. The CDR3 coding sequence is TGCAGCGTCCCGGGGCTACTGGATGAGCAGTTCTTC. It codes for CSVPGLLDEQFF.

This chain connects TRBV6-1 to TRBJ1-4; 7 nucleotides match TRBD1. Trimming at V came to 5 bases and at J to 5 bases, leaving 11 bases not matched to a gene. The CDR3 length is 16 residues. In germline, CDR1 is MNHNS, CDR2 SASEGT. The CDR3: CASSPDTDRKNEKLFF. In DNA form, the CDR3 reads TGTGCCAGCAGTCCGGATACGGACAGGAAGAATGAAAAACTGTTTTTT.

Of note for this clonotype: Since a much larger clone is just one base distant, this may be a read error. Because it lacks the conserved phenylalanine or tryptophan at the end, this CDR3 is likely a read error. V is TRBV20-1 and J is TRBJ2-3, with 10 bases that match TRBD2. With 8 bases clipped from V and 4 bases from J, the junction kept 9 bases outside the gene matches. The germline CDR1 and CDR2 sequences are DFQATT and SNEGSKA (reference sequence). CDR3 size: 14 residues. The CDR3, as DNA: TGCAGTTCCCGGACTAGCGGTGAGGCAGATACGCAGTATTCT. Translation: CSSRTSGEADTQYS.